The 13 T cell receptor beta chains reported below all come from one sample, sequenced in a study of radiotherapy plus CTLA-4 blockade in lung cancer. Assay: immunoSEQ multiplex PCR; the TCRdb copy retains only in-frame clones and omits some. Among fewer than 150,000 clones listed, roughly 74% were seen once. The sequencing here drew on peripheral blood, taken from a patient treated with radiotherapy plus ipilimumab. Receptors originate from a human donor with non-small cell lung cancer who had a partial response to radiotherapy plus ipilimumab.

CDR3 protein: CASSTGVTNTGELFF. The CDR3 DNA follows: TGTGCCAGCAGCACAGGGGTTACGAACACCGGGGAGCTGTTTTTT. V usage is TRBV5-4 and J usage is TRBJ2-2, with 7 bases matching TRBD1. V lost 4 bases and J lost 0; bases outside the gene matches: 3. This CDR3 comprises 15 residues. The germline V gene has CDR1 SGHNT and CDR2 YYREEE (reference sequence).

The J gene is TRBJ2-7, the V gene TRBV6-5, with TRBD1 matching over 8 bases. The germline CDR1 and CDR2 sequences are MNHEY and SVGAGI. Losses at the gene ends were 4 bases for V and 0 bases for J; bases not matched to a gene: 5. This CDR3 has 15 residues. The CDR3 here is CASSSRDRSSYEQYF. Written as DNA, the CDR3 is TGTGCCAGCAGTTCCCGGGACAGGAGCTCCTACGAGCAGTACTTC.

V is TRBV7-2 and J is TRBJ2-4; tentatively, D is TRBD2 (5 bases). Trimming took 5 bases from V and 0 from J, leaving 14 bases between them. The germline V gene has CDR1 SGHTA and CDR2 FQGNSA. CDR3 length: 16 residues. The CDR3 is CASSPRASLAKNIQYF. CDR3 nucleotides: TGTGCCAGCAGCCCGAGAGCTAGCCTAGCCAAAAACATTCAGTACTTC.

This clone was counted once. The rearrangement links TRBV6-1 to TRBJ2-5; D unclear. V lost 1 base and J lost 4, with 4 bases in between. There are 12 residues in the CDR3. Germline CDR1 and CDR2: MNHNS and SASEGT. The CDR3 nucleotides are TGTGCCAGCAGTGAAGTTCGAGAGACCCAGTACTTC. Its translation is CASSEVRETQYF.

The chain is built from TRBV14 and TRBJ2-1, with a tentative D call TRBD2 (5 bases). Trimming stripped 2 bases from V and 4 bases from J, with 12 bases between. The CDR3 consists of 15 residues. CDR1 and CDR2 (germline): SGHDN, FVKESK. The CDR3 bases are TGTGCCAGCAGCCAACTAGTGGGCGGGTACAATGAGCAGTTCTTC. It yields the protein CASSQLVGGYNEQFF. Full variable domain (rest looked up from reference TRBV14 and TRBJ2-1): EAGVTQFPSHSVIEKGQTVTLRCDPISGHDNLYWYRRVMGKEIKFLLHFVKESKQDESGMPNNRFLAERTGGTYSTLKVQPAELEDSGVYFCASSQLVGGYNEQFFGPGTRLTVL.

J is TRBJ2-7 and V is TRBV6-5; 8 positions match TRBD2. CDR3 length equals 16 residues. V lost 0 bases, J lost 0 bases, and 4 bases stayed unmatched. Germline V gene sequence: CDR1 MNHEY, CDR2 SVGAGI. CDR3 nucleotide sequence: TGTGCCAGCAGTTACTCCGAGCGGGGGAGCTCCTACGAGCAGTACTTC. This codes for CASSYSERGSSYEQYF.

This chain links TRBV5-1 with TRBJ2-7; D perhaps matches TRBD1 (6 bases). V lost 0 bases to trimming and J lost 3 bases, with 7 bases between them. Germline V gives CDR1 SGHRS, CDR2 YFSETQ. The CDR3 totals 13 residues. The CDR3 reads CASSLGTVYEQYF. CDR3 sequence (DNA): TGCGCCAGCAGCTTGGGGACAGTCTACGAGCAGTACTTC.

CDR3 bases: TGTGCCAGTAGGGGCGGGGCTAGCACAGATACGCAGTATTTT. As protein: CASRGGASTDTQYF. This sequence joins TRBV7-3 and TRBJ2-3; D may be TRBD2 (6 bases). Germline V gene lookup returns CDR1 SGHTA and CDR2 FQGTGA. The CDR3 is 14 residues long. Trimming pared 9 bases from V and 0 bases from J, leaving 13 bases between.

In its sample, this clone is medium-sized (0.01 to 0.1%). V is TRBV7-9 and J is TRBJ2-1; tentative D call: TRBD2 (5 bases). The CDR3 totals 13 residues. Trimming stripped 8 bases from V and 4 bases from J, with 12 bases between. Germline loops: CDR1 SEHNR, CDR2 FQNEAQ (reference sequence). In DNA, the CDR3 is TGTGCCAGCTCTGCGGGCCCTTACAATGAGCAGTTCTTC. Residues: CASSAGPYNEQFF.

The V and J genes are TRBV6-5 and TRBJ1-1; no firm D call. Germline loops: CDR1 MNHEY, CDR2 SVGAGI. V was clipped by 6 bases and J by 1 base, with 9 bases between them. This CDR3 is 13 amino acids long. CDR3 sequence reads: CASSRTGNTEAFF. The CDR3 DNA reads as TGTGCCAGCAGCCGGACTGGGAACACTGAAGCTTTCTTT.

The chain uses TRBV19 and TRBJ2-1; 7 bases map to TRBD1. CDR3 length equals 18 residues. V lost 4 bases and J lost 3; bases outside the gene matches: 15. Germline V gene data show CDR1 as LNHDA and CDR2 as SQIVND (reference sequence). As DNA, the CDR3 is TGTGCCAGTAGTAACGCAGGGGGAGCCCCCATACACTACAATGAGCAGTTCTTC. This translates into CASSNAGGAPIHYNEQFF.

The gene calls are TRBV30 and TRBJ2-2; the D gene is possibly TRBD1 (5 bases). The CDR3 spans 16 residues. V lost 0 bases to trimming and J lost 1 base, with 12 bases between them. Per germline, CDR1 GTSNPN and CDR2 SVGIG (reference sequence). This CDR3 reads CAWSVPRTRNTGELFF. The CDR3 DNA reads TGTGCCTGGAGTGTACCAAGGACACGGAACACCGGGGAGCTGTTTTTT. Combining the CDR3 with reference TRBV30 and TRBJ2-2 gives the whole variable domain SQTIHQWPATLVQPVGSPLSLECTVEGTSNPNLYWYRQAAGRGLQLLFYSVGIGQISSEVPQNLSASRPQDRQFILSSKKLLLSDSGFYLCAWSVPRTRNTGELFFGEGSRLTVL.

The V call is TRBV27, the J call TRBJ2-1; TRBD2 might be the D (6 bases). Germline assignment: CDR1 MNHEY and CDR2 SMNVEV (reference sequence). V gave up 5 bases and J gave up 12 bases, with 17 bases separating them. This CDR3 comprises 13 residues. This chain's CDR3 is CASSPPGSRGQFF. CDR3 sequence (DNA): TGTGCCAGCAGTCCACCCGGGTCGCGGGGGCAGTTCTTC.